Listed below are T cell receptor beta chains from one sample, sequenced in a study of identical twins. One entry per CDR3 protein results from TCRdb running MiXCR on the 5' RACE reads. The sample has 450,000 or so distinct CDR3 sequences, 20% to 30% seen once. Separately, the same data were catalogued under a study of T cells expressing NK-cell markers.

Sequences were obtained from CD4+ T cells sorted from blood. These receptors came from a woman in her late teens or twenties in good health. Both conserved end residues are part of each CDR3. The order of the fields is V gene, CDR3 length, clone size, CDR3 protein. Expanded clones are given a class, and other clones once, few, many or no size at all.

V: TRBV25-1; length: 13; size: NA; CDR3: CASGLAGEETQYF
V: TRBV12-3/TRBV12-4; length: 12; size: NA; CDR3: CASTKRGETQHF
V: TRBV29-1; length: 14; size: few; CDR3: CSVLYGQHQETQYF
V: TRBV2; length: 18; size: NA; CDR3: CASSKTLLLAGVRNEQFF
V: TRBV12-3/TRBV12-4; length: 16; size: NA; CDR3: CASSLGTGRVNTEAFF
V: TRBV4-2; length: 15; size: NA; CDR3: CASSPLAGVWNEQFF
V: TRBV11-2; length: 16; size: NA; CDR3: CASSQVWGLGQGEAFF
V: TRBV20-1; length: 14; size: few; CDR3: CSARGAAGGYGYTF
V: TRBV7-9; length: 15; size: few; CDR3: CASSLASGHTDTQYF
V: TRBV6-2/TRBV6-3; length: 14; size: NA; CDR3: CASSYVDNNSPLHF
V: TRBV29-1; length: 13; size: few; CDR3: CSVGGGRRYEQYF
V: TRBV6-1; length: 16; size: NA; CDR3: CASTRGGTGGLDTQYF
V: TRBV27; length: 17; size: few; CDR3: CASSLRGYLATNEKLFF
V: TRBV6-5; length: 15; size: NA; CDR3: CASSSRTGVNEKLFF
V: TRBV10-2; length: 14; size: NA; CDR3: CASSAGSPGSEQYF
V: TRBV5-1; length: 13; size: few; CDR3: CASSSEAGETQYF
V: TRBV28; length: 21; size: NA; CDR3: CASSPNRHLSGGDAARVTQYF
V: TRBV4-2; length: 15; size: NA; CDR3: CASSQPTGDSEKLFF
V: TRBV12-3/TRBV12-4; length: 16; size: NA; CDR3: CASSLRRGRGTDTQYF
V: TRBV15; length: 17; size: NA; CDR3: CATSSRTSGRRTDTQYF
V: TRBV20-1; length: 13; size: NA; CDR3: CSASGTATDTQYF
V: TRBV3-1; length: 14; size: NA; CDR3: CASSVARLNTEAFF
V: TRBV4-3; length: 13; size: few; CDR3: CASSPGFNQPQHF
V: TRBV12-3/TRBV12-4; length: 14; size: few; CDR3: CASSLSAAAGVLTF
V: TRBV7-2; length: 12; size: many; CDR3: CASSLNYNEQFF
V: TRBV6-2/TRBV6-3; length: 17; size: NA; CDR3: CASSKARPGLAAYEQYF
V: TRBV7-2; length: 15; size: few; CDR3: CASSQGTSGRREQYF
V: TRBV6-5; length: 15; size: few; CDR3: CASSYSGSYTGELFF
V: TRBV20-1; length: 15; size: NA; CDR3: CSASGLAGLRNEQFF
V: TRBV29-1; length: 14; size: few; CDR3: CSVELDRGPDEQYF
V: TRBV5-1; length: 15; size: few; CDR3: CASSLADWGHTEAFF
V: TRBV12-3/TRBV12-4; length: 16; size: NA; CDR3: CASGGDLGNPQETQYF
V: TRBV20-1; length: 14; size: NA; CDR3: CSARVGGSFNEQFF
V: TRBV29-1; length: 14; size: few; CDR3: CSVEGLAGAETQYF
V: TRBV6-5; length: 16; size: NA; CDR3: CASSSPGGSGTGELFF
V: TRBV20-1; length: 17; size: NA; CDR3: CSAREGRSGRTGETQYF
V: TRBV6-2/TRBV6-3; length: 13; size: many; CDR3: CASSSRGQGGYTF
V: TRBV6-2/TRBV6-3; length: 15; size: many; CDR3: CASSSTGTFTGELFF
V: TRBV6-2/TRBV6-3; length: 14; size: many; CDR3: CASSYWTSDNEQFF
V: TRBV11-2; length: 16; size: NA; CDR3: CASSLRGSQHTDTQYF
V: TRBV2; length: 12; size: few; CDR3: CASRGQTEKLFF
V: TRBV6-5; length: 14; size: few; CDR3: CASSYKTVLSEQYF
V: TRBV11-2; length: 16; size: NA; CDR3: CASSGTGTSGNHEQFF
V: TRBV21-1; length: 15; size: NA; CDR3: CASSKSLDSSYEQYF
V: TRBV20-1; length: 12; size: NA; CDR3: CSASRGYTEAFF
V: TRBV7-9; length: 14; size: NA; CDR3: CASSLTAATDTQYF
V: TRBV5-1; length: 14; size: NA; CDR3: CASSFAPASYEQYF
V: TRBV6-2/TRBV6-3; length: 16; size: NA; CDR3: CASSYSSASGPYEQYF
V: TRBV3-1; length: 13; size: few; CDR3: CASVPQGRTEAFF
V: TRBV20-1; length: 15; size: NA; CDR3: CSASPGRGDYNEQFF
V: TRBV27; length: 13; size: few; CDR3: CASSIQMGSPLHF